This T cell receptor (beta chain) derives from a study of beta chain features in type 1 diabetes. Every bit of the isolated RNA underwent reverse transcription, so sequencing read expressed TCRB transcripts. The table came from immunoSEQ multiplex PCR; TCRdb's copy has only in-frame clones and leaves some out. Of fewer than 900,000 clones in the sample, roughly 16% are singletons; the top ten hold about 0.025%. The study's findings and limits: Researchers reported that naive, central memory and Treg TCRB repertoires appeared more similar in patients than in healthy donors.

The CDR3 length is 14 residues. V lost 5 bases, J lost 1 base, and 4 bases stayed unmatched. The germline CDR1 and CDR2 sequences are LNHNV and YYDKDF (reference sequence). This clone turned up a few times. Its antigen is as yet unknown. The chain recombines TRBV15 with TRBJ1-1, with 7 positions matching TRBD1. Material: naive CD4+ T cells from blood. The sequence derives from a woman aged 18-29 years in good health. CDR3 amino acids: CATSLRQGNTEAFF. In DNA, the CDR3 is TGTGCCACCAGCCTACGACAGGGGAACACTGAAGCTTTCTTT.